Sequencing of this T cell receptor (beta chain) was carried out in a study of vaccination effects on CD4 cells after COVID-19. Study-level findings and limits: In convalescent patients, vaccine-induced clones largely differed from infection-induced clones.

The germline V gene encodes CDR1 SGHTA and CDR2 FQGNSA. Trimming left V 4 bases short and J 1 base short, with 11 bases between. The CDR3 consists of 15 residues. This clone turned up a few times. Its antigen is unidentified. The assay was immunoSEQ multiplex PCR, and TCRdb's table has in-frame clones only and misses some. This sample has approximately 28,000 clones, with around three quarters found just once. Sequencing was preceded by expansion of antigen-specific CD4+ T cells with viral peptide pools in the ViraFEST assay. The culture ran for roughly ten days before CD4+ T cells were isolated. The person was diagnosed with PCR-confirmed SARS-CoV-2 infection between March and December 2020. Wells of roughly 2 million PBMC each were grown with 10 IU/ml IL-2 and roughly 10 ug/ml peptides. IL-2 medium was substituted for half the medium on days 3 and 7.

The rearrangement links TRBV7-2 to TRBJ2-1, with D tentatively TRBD1 (6 bases). The material was CD4+ T cells from PBMCs cultured with HCoV-NL63 spike peptides, obtained before COVID-19 vaccination. This receptor was identified in a human donor who had a prior SARS-CoV-2 infection. As DNA, the CDR3 is TGTGCCAGCAGCTCACAGGGCCAGTCCTACAATGAGCAGTTCTTC. It encodes CASSSQGQSYNEQFF.